These 10 T cell receptor beta chains share one sample of origin, sequenced in a study of shared clonotypes between healthy human individuals. CD45RO negativity and positive selection for CCR7 defined naive CD8 cells, a population that excluded terminally differentiated effector memory CD45RA+ cells. Libraries were prepared by immunoSEQ multiplex PCR; TCRdb keeps only in-frame clonotypes and omits some of them. Of some 1,900,000 clones in the sample, approximately 94% were seen once. What was sequenced was naive CD8+ T cells sorted from blood. These receptor sequences come from a young man in good health.

The chain carries TRBV28 and TRBJ2-7; 8 bases are a match to TRBD1. The germline CDR1 and CDR2 sequences are MDHEN and SYDVKM. The CDR3 has 15 residues. J lost 4 bases, V lost 2 bases, and 7 bases had no gene match. CDR3 amino acids: CASSLGQGAGYEQYF. As DNA, the CDR3 is TGTGCCAGCAGTTTAGGTCAGGGGGCGGGGTACGAGCAGTACTTC.

V usage is TRBV15 and J usage is TRBJ2-3, with D perhaps matching TRBD1 (6 bases). Looked up from germline, CDR1 is LNHNV and CDR2 is YYDKDF (reference sequence). The CDR3 loop spans 15 amino acids. V was trimmed by 0 bases and J by 2 bases, leaving 9 bases between them. CDR3 sequence (DNA): TGTGCCACCAGCAGAGAAAACAGGGCCACAGATACGCAGTATTTT. Translating it yields CATSRENRATDTQYF.

The chain couples TRBV27 to TRBJ2-3; no clear D gene. Germline assignment: CDR1 MNHEY and CDR2 SMNVEV (reference sequence). This CDR3 region has 14 residues. Deletions cut 4 bases from V and 0 bases from J, with 8 bases between. The CDR3 nucleotides are TGTGCCAGCAGTTATCTTTCTAGCACAGATACGCAGTATTTT. This translates into CASSYLSSTDTQYF.

J is TRBJ2-7 and V is TRBV6-5; D possibly uses TRBD1 or TRBD2 (6 bases each). Deletions cut 5 bases from V and 10 bases from J, with 12 bases between. Germline V gene data show CDR1 as MNHEY and CDR2 as SVGAGI. The length of the CDR3 is 11 residues. In DNA, the CDR3 is TGTGCCAGCAGTGAAGGGGGGAGTCAGTACTTC. It specifies CASSEGGSQYF.

V gene TRBV6-6 combines with J gene TRBJ1-1; weak D call: TRBD1 (5 bases). Germline V gives CDR1 MNHNY, CDR2 SVGAGI (reference sequence). Trimming stripped 2 bases from V and 10 bases from J, with 14 bases between. The CDR3 has 13 residues. CDR3 sequence (DNA): TGTGCCAGCAGTTACGAAGGGAGCGGGGGAGCTTTCTTT. Its protein product is CASSYEGSGGAFF.

This clone was seen once. The chain employs TRBV7-9 and TRBJ2-1; D is ambiguous. Germline values: CDR1 SEHNR, CDR2 FQNEAQ (reference sequence). Trimming stripped 2 bases from V and 0 bases from J, with 8 bases between. The CDR3 sequence is 15 residues long. As DNA, the CDR3 is TGTGCCAGCAGCTTAAAGGTTGGCTCCTACAATGAGCAGTTCTTC. As protein: CASSLKVGSYNEQFF.

Turning to this clone: This specimen includes other DNA sequences encoding the same CDR3. The rearrangement links TRBV9 to TRBJ2-7, with D possibly matching TRBD2 (5 bases). Trimming removed 0 bases at V and 4 bases at J, with 11 bases between. Germline-derived CDR1 and CDR2 are SGDLS and YYNGEE. The CDR3 runs 14 residues. CDR3 DNA sequence: TGTGCCAGCAGCGTAGGTGGAGGCGGGTACGAGCAGTACTTC. Translating it yields CASSVGGGGYEQYF.

Worth noting for this clone: This specimen includes other DNA sequences encoding the same CDR3. The gene calls are TRBV4-1 and TRBJ2-2, with D unclear. The length of the CDR3 is 11 residues. V gave up 4 bases and J gave up 8 bases, with 5 bases separating them. Germline CDR1 is MGHRA and CDR2 is YSYEKL. The CDR3 region has the DNA TGCGCCAGCAGCCGTTCGGGGGAGCTGTTTTTT. It specifies CASSRSGELFF.

CDR3 DNA sequence: TGTGCCAGCAGCTTTGGGGCCTCAAACACCGGGGAGCTGTTTTTT. Translation: CASSFGASNTGELFF. This chain links TRBV5-4 with TRBJ2-2, with D possibly matching TRBD1 (5 bases). V lost 2 bases to trimming and J lost 2 bases, with 10 bases between them. The CDR3 has 15 amino acids. The germline CDR1 and CDR2 sequences are SGHNT and YYREEE (reference sequence).

The chain combines TRBV28 with TRBJ2-1; TRBD2 aligns across 8 bases. Germline-derived CDR1 and CDR2 are MDHEN and SYDVKM. The CDR3 has 13 amino acids. Germline trimming cut 7 bases from V and 8 bases from J; bases unmatched to any gene: 7. The CDR3 bases are TGTGCCAGCAAACCCCGCGGGGGGTATGAGCAGTTCTTC. Translated: CASKPRGGYEQFF. Full variable domain (outside the CDR3, taken from reference TRBV28 and TRBJ2-1): DVKVTQSSRYLVKRTGEKVFLECVQDMDHENMFWYRQDPGLGLRLIYFSYDVKMKEKGDIPEGYSVSREKKERFSLILESASTNQTSMYLCASKPRGGYEQFFGPGTRLTVL.